This T cell receptor beta chain comes out of a study of blood T cell repertoires in COVID-19. The overall study: COVID-19 samples, acute and convalescent, were from the United States, Italy and Spain.

About this clone itself: At one end, the junction sequence differs from germline, possibly due to a read error.

Per the study methods: Reference gene primers were amplified, and this amplification served to estimate nucleated cell counts. Sequencing was performed with immunoSEQ multiplex PCR; in TCRdb, only in-frame clones are kept and a portion is missing. V and J calls and clone size follow that table, whereas D and trimming were derived from the DNA. The data show some 190,000 clones, with almost 90% seen just once and about 1.7% held by the top ten. Germline values: CDR1 MDHEN, CDR2 SYDVKM. The CDR3 sequence is 16 residues long. The TCR was taken from a man aged 18 to 29 with active or convalescent COVID-19. This rearrangement joins TRBV28 to TRBJ2-5, with D tentatively TRBD2 (6 bases). Sample: peripheral blood. Here the CDR3 reads CASSRPSVGTQKTQYF. Here the CDR3 DNA reads TGTGCCAGCAGTCGTCCTAGCGTGGGAACCCAAAAGACCCAGTACTTC.